This T cell receptor beta chain was retrieved from a study of shared clonotypes between healthy human individuals. Background on the study: With ages of 18 to 49, the donors were two women and three men. Study outcomes and limitations: Compared with memory subsets, naive subsets generally had larger estimated richness.

Trimming left V 1 base short and J 3 bases short, with 4 bases between. CDR1 and CDR2 (germline): SGHVS, FQNEAQ. CDR3 size: 12 residues. The method was immunoSEQ multiplex PCR; TCRdb's version includes in-frame clones alone and lacks a portion of them. The data hold roughly 680,000 clones, with 72% observed a single time. With respect to this clone: What it binds is unknown. A single base separates this from a much larger clone, so it may be a read error.

The sequencing sample was made of memory CD4+ T cells sorted from blood. As for subset: CD45RA-negative fraction. This rearrangement joins TRBV7-8 to TRBJ2-7; D not resolved. This clonotype was sampled from a woman aged 30 to 39 in good health. The DNA of the CDR3 is TGTGCCAGCAGCTTAGATCTCTACGAGCAGTACTTC. Its translation is CASSLDLYEQYF.